The 25 T cell receptor beta chains reported below all come from one sample, sequenced in a study of blood T cell repertoires in COVID-19. The data were produced by immunoSEQ multiplex PCR, yet TCRdb's version contains in-frame clones alone and is incomplete. The data show some 120,000 clones, with 90% seen just once and 3.5% to 5.5% held by the top ten. The sample was peripheral blood. The receptors stem from a man aged 60 to 75 with COVID-19, enrolled during active disease.

The chain employs TRBV9 and TRBJ2-1; 7 bases match TRBD2. The CDR3 is 16 amino acids. With 0 bases clipped from V and 6 bases from J, the junction kept 9 bases outside the gene matches. Germline CDR1 and CDR2: SGDLS and YYNGEE. For the CDR3, the DNA is TGTGCCAGCAGCGTAGGGTTACGGGAGGATTTCAATGAGCAGTTCTTC. Amino acid sequence: CASSVGLREDFNEQFF. The full variable domain, with the rest looked up from reference TRBV9 and TRBJ2-1, is DSGVTQTPKHLITATGQRVTLRCSPRSGDLSVYWYQQSLDQGLQFLIQYYNGEERAKGNILERFSAQQFPDLHSELNLSSLELGDSALYFCASSVGLREDFNEQFFGPGTRLTVL.

The CDR3 coding sequence is TGCGCCAGCAGCCAAGATGCCCCTGCGGTTTACTCTGGAAACACCATATATTTT. As protein: CASSQDAPAVYSGNTIYF. This rearrangement joins TRBV4-1 to TRBJ1-3; D uncertain. V was pared by 0 bases and J by 0 bases, with 15 bases between. Germline V gene lookup returns CDR1 MGHRA and CDR2 YSYEKL. The CDR3 runs 18 residues.

DNA of the CDR3: TGCGCCAGCAGCACCCCGGGACAGGGCTCGACTGAAGCTTTCTTT. Translating gives CASSTPGQGSTEAFF. The chain carries TRBV5-1 and TRBJ1-1; 9 bases fit TRBD1. J was trimmed by 5 bases and V by 4 bases; bases with no gene match: 9. The germline V gene has CDR1 SGHRS and CDR2 YFSETQ. The CDR3 is 15 amino acids.

CDR3 protein: CASSLGDTNYEQYF. CDR3 sequence (DNA): TGTGCCAGCAGCTTGGGAGACACAAACTACGAGCAGTACTTC. The rearrangement joins TRBV7-2 to TRBJ2-7; tentative D call: TRBD2 (5 bases). Germline V gene sequence: CDR1 SGHTA, CDR2 FQGNSA. Trimming cost V 3 bases and J 3 bases, with 12 bases left between them. This CDR3 comprises 14 residues.

V usage is TRBV19 and J usage is TRBJ2-2; D is ambiguous. This CDR3 has 15 residues. Per the germline V gene, CDR1 is LNHDA and CDR2 is SQIVND (reference sequence). With 4 bases removed from V and 1 base from J, the gap between germline ends came to 10 bases. The CDR3, as DNA: TGTGCCAGTAGTAATACTGTCAAGAACACCGGGGAGCTGTTTTTT. This codes for CASSNTVKNTGELFF.

The rearrangement links TRBV28 to TRBJ2-3; D unclear. Germline assignment: CDR1 MDHEN and CDR2 SYDVKM. The CDR3 sequence is 13 residues long. V lost 2 bases to trimming and J lost 2 bases, with 5 bases between them. CDR3 residues: CASSLPSTDTQYF. CDR3 sequence (DNA): TGTGCCAGCAGTTTACCCTCCACAGATACGCAGTATTTT. Supplemented by reference TRBV28 and TRBJ2-3, the full variable domain reads DVKVTQSSRYLVKRTGEKVFLECVQDMDHENMFWYRQDPGLGLRLIYFSYDVKMKEKGDIPEGYSVSREKKERFSLILESASTNQTSMYLCASSLPSTDTQYFGPGTRLTVL.

Relative to its sample, this clone is large (0.1 to 1%). The rearrangement links TRBV5-6 to TRBJ2-5; 9 nucleotides agree with TRBD1. This CDR3 region has 13 residues. With 5 bases clipped from V and 5 bases from J, the junction kept 4 bases outside the gene matches. Germline values: CDR1 SGHDT, CDR2 YYEEEE. The CDR3 nucleotides are TGTGCCAGCAGTCGTGACAGGGGGGAGACCCAGTACTTC. Residues: CASSRDRGETQYF. Full variable domain (remainder filled in from reference TRBV5-6 and TRBJ2-5): DAGVTQSPTHLIKTRGQQVTLRCSPKSGHDTVSWYQQALGQGPQFIFQYYEEEERQRGNFPDRFSGHQFPNYSSELNVNALLLGDSALYLCASSRDRGETQYFGPGTRLLVL.

The chain couples TRBV3-1 (or the pseudogene TRBV3-2) to TRBJ2-5; D may be TRBD1 (5 bases). Per the germline V gene, CDR1 is LGHDT and CDR2 is YNNKEL (reference sequence). CDR3 length equals 14 residues. The germline V and J ends were trimmed by 0 bases and 5 bases, with 10 bases remaining between them. The CDR3 DNA reads as TGTGCCAGCAGCCAAGAATCGAACAGGGAGACCCAGTACTTC. Its protein is CASSQESNRETQYF.

V gene TRBV19 combines with J gene TRBJ2-5; 10 bases fit TRBD1. From germline, CDR1 is LNHDA and CDR2 SQIVND (reference sequence). This CDR3 region has 15 residues. V gave up 6 bases and J gave up 4 bases; unmatched junction bases: 8. CDR3 amino acids: CASSKDRGNRETQYF. In DNA, the CDR3 is TGTGCCAGTAGCAAGGACAGGGGGAACCGAGAGACCCAGTACTTC.

The chain joins TRBV7-2 to TRBJ2-3, with TRBD2 matching over 9 bases. The CDR3 extends over 15 amino acids. CDR1 is SGHTA and CDR2 is FQGNSA in the germline V gene. V shed 1 base, J shed 4 bases, and the junction held 3 bases outside the gene matches. The CDR3 DNA follows: TGTGCCAGCAGCTTAGATGGCGGGAGGGCAGATACGCAGTATTTT. Translating it yields CASSLDGGRADTQYF.

This chain links TRBV5-5 with TRBJ1-2; D is ambiguous. Germline V gene data show CDR1 as SGHKS and CDR2 as YYEKEE (reference sequence). CDR3 size: 14 residues. V was cut by 3 bases and J by 5 bases, with 14 bases left in between. CDR3 residues: CASSSAVGVYGYTF. CDR3 sequence (DNA): TGTGCCAGCAGCTCGGCGGTGGGAGTGTATGGCTACACCTTC.

V gene TRBV6-1 combines with J gene TRBJ2-1, with 10 nucleotides matching TRBD2. The CDR3 spans 12 residues. The junction had 6 bases not matched to a gene; V was cut back by 3 bases and J by 16 bases. CDR1 is MNHNS, CDR2 SASEGT, per germline. The CDR3 coding sequence is TGTGCCAGCAGTGAGGGTAGCGGGAGGAATTTCTTC. Encoded protein: CASSEGSGRNFF.

This clone appeared once. V and J are TRBV15 and TRBJ1-2; TRBD1 matches 8 bases. The J segment lost 8 bases and the V segment lost 1 base, leaving 9 bases of the junction unmatched. The CDR3 is 15 amino acids. Germline V lookup: CDR1 LNHNV, CDR2 YYDKDF (reference sequence). CDR3 residues: CATSRVPSGGHGYTF. CDR3 sequence (DNA): TGTGCCACCAGCAGAGTTCCCTCAGGGGGCCACGGCTACACCTTC. Complete variable domain (other parts from reference TRBV15 and TRBJ1-2): DAMVIQNPRYQVTQFGKPVTLSCSQTLNHNVMYWYQQKSSQAPKLLFHYYDKDFNNEADTPDNFQSRRPNTSFCFLDIRSPGLGDTAMYLCATSRVPSGGHGYTFGSGTRLTVV.

The chain links TRBV11-2 to TRBJ1-1; TRBD1 agrees at 8 bases. CDR1 is SGHAT and CDR2 is FQNNGV in the germline V gene. The CDR3 length is 15 residues. With V trimmed by 4 bases and J by 7 bases, 11 bases remained unmatched. The CDR3 nucleotides are TGTGCCAGCAGCTCGGAACAGGGGGGTGACGTTGAAGCTTTCTTT. Protein sequence: CASSSEQGGDVEAFF.

The chain recombines TRBV11-3 with TRBJ2-5, with D possibly matching TRBD1 (6 bases). The germline V and J ends were trimmed by 5 bases and 2 bases, with 21 bases remaining between them. The germline V gene encodes CDR1 SGHNT and CDR2 YENEEA. This CDR3 region has 17 residues. The CDR3 region has the DNA TGTGCCAGCAGCCCAGGCAGGGGCGAAGACGATCAAGAGACCCAGTACTTC. Its translation is CASSPGRGEDDQETQYF.

This clone came up a few times. The chain joins TRBV28 to TRBJ2-7; D might be TRBD2 (5 bases). CDR1 and CDR2 from the germline V gene are MDHEN and SYDVKM. V gave up 2 bases and J gave up 0 bases, with 17 bases separating them. CDR3 length: 17 amino acids. The CDR3 is CASSLGLLFKPSYEQYF. The CDR3 DNA follows: TGTGCCAGCAGTTTAGGACTCCTATTTAAACCCTCCTACGAGCAGTACTTC.

V gene TRBV28 combines with J gene TRBJ1-4; D is ambiguous. Germline V CDR1 and CDR2: MDHEN, SYDVKM. The CDR3 is made up of 16 amino acids. V gave up 4 bases and J gave up 0 bases, with 12 bases separating them. CDR3 residues: CASSSLLRATNEKLFF. The CDR3 DNA reads TGTGCCAGCAGTTCTCTTCTGCGGGCAACTAATGAAAAACTGTTTTTT.

This clone was counted a single time. The rearrangement joins TRBV6-6 to TRBJ1-2, with TRBD1 matching 9 bases. V lost 6 bases to trimming and J lost 3 bases; unmatched junction nucleotides: 2. Germline CDR1 is MNHNY and CDR2 is SVGAGI (reference sequence). CDR3 size: 13 residues. The CDR3, as DNA: TGTGCCAGCAGGGGACAGGGCGACTATGGCTACACCTTC. Protein: CASRGQGDYGYTF.

CDR3 loop: CASSEVTGGYNEQFF. The DNA of the CDR3 is TGTGCCAGCAGTGAAGTTACAGGAGGGTACAATGAGCAGTTCTTC. The chain uses TRBV2 and TRBJ2-1, with D possibly matching TRBD2 (6 bases). The CDR3 spans 15 residues. V lost 1 base, J lost 4 bases, and 11 bases lay in between. Per the germline V gene, CDR1 is SNHLY and CDR2 is FYNNEI. Full variable domain (outside the CDR3, taken from reference TRBV2 and TRBJ2-1): EPEVTQTPSHQVTQMGQEVILRCVPISNHLYFYWYRQILGQKVEFLVSFYNNEISEKSEIFDDQFSVERPDGSNFTLKIRSTKLEDSAMYFCASSEVTGGYNEQFFGPGTRLTVL.

The V call is TRBV3-1 (or the pseudogene TRBV3-2), the J call TRBJ2-7; 7 bases map to TRBD1. Germline CDR1 and CDR2: LGHDT and YNNKEL (reference sequence). The CDR3 is 13 amino acids. V gave up 2 bases and J gave up 3 bases; unmatched junction bases: 1. CDR3: CASSQRTGYEQYF. The DNA for the CDR3 is TGTGCCAGCAGCCAAAGGACAGGCTACGAGCAGTACTTC.

J is TRBJ1-1 and V is TRBV14; a weak D match, TRBD1 (6 bases). This CDR3 comprises 16 residues. V was clipped by 4 bases and J by 0 bases, with 15 bases between them. Looked up from germline, CDR1 is SGHDN and CDR2 is FVKESK. The CDR3 coding sequence is TGTGCCAGCAGCCCGCCGGGACATCTTATGAACACTGAAGCTTTCTTT. The encoded protein is CASSPPGHLMNTEAFF.

This chain's CDR3 is CASSLERTGIPFSGNTIYF. The CDR3 DNA sequence: TGTGCCAGCAGCTTAGAAAGGACAGGAATCCCTTTCTCTGGAAACACCATATATTTT. The chain carries TRBV7-9 and TRBJ1-3, with 7 bases matching TRBD1. CDR3 length: 19 residues. The V gene's germline CDR1 is SEHNR and CDR2 FQNEAQ (reference sequence). J gave up 0 bases and V 1 base, and 12 bases lay outside the gene matches.

The chain joins TRBV11-2 to TRBJ2-7; possibly TRBD1 for D (6 bases). Germline V lookup: CDR1 SGHAT, CDR2 FQNNGV. CDR3 length: 12 residues. With 4 bases removed from V and 5 bases from J, the gap between germline ends came to 9 bases. This CDR3 is CASSSNRDEQYF. The CDR3 region has the DNA TGTGCCAGCAGCTCCAACAGGGACGAGCAGTACTTC.

This chain links TRBV3-1 (or the pseudogene TRBV3-2) with TRBJ2-5; 7 bases are shared with TRBD1. V gave up 4 bases and J gave up 5 bases; unmatched junction bases: 7. The CDR3 is 14 residues long. Germline V gene lookup returns CDR1 LGHDT and CDR2 YNNKEL (reference sequence). CDR3 protein: CASSLQGRGETQYF. In DNA, the CDR3 is TGTGCCAGCAGCCTACAAGGCAGGGGGGAGACCCAGTACTTC.

The rearrangement joins TRBV5-1 to TRBJ1-1, with D unresolved. This CDR3 spans 13 amino acids. The ends were cut back, 0 bases at V and 4 bases at J, with 7 bases in the middle. From germline, CDR1 is SGHRS and CDR2 YFSETQ. Here the CDR3 DNA reads TGCGCCAGCAGCTTGGTTATGTTCACTGAAGCTTTCTTT. Its protein product is CASSLVMFTEAFF.